The present TCR beta chain was sequenced within a study of CD8+ T cells in alopecia areata. The overall study: Treated patients were given oral tofacitinib, which was dosed at 5 to 10 mg twice daily.

CDR1 and CDR2 from the germline V gene are SEHNR and FQNEAQ (reference sequence). V was trimmed by 5 bases and J by 4 bases, leaving 11 bases between them. This CDR3 is built from 13 residues. The authors extracted RNA and reverse transcribed it into cDNA as the sequencing template. Generated by immunoSEQ multiplex PCR, the TCRdb table keeps only in-frame clones and is missing some. The sample carries under 250,000 clones, 57% recorded once. This clone was counted between two and nine times. The V and J genes are TRBV7-9 and TRBJ1-1; D is perhaps TRBD1 (5 bases). Sequenced material: CD4+ T cells sorted from blood, taken at week 0. This receptor was obtained from a human donor with alopecia areata. The CDR3 loop reads CASSVPGFTEAFF. CDR3 sequence (DNA): TGTGCCAGCAGCGTCCCAGGGTTCACTGAAGCTTTCTTT. Based on the CDR3 plus reference TRBV7-9 and TRBJ1-1, the full variable domain is DTGVSQNPRHKITKRGQNVTFRCDPISEHNRLYWYRQTLGQGPEFLTYFQNEAQLEKSRLLSDRFSAERPKGSFSTLEIQRTEQGDSAMYLCASSVPGFTEAFFGQGTRLTVV.